This TCR beta chain is from a study of CD8+ T cells in alopecia areata. Study-wide findings and caveats: Persistence during tofacitinib was seen for many expanded lesional clones in scalp and blood. Scalp clonality and expanded CD8+ clones among the top 100 were significantly decreased by tofacitinib. Elevated clonality characterized lesional scalp relative to normal scalp, particularly in alopecia totalis/universalis. Scalp sample data also include resident alphabeta T cells from normal skin.

This clone was counted between two and nine times. Its target is unknown. Extracted RNA was reverse transcribed into cDNA, the sequencing template. Method: immunoSEQ multiplex PCR; TCRdb's copy keeps in-frame clones and lacks some. Seen here are 120,000 or so clones, approximately 57% observed once, and the top ten hold 4.5% to 6%. Germline V lookup: CDR1 MGHDK, CDR2 SYGVNS. CDR3 length: 14 amino acids. V was shortened by 5 bases and J by 5 bases, with 12 bases between the two germline ends. Documented treatment: oral pan-JAK inhibitor, 5-10 mg twice daily. The TCR sequence derives from a human donor with alopecia areata. The rearrangement joins TRBV25-1 to TRBJ2-2; D might be TRBD2 (6 bases). The input for sequencing was CD4+ T cells sorted from blood, taken at week 4, from a patient treated with tofacitinib. CDR3 DNA: TGTGCCAGCAGTCCGGGACTGGGTACCGGGGAGCTGTTTTTT. Its translation is CASSPGLGTGELFF.